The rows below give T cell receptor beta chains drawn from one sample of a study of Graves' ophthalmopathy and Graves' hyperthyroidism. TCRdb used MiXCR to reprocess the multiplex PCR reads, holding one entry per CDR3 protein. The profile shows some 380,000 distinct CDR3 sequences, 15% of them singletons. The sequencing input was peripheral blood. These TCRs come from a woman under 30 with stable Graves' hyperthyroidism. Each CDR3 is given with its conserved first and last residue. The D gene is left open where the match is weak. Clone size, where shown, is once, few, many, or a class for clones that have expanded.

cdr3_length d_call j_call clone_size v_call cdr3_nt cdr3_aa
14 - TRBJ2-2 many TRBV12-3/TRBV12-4 TGTGCCAGCAGTTTTAAGGCACTCACCGGGGAGCTGTTTTTT CASSFKALTGELFF
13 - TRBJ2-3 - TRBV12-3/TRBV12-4 TGTGCCAGCAGCCCGTCCCAGGGGGATACGCAGTATTTT CASSPSQGDTQYF
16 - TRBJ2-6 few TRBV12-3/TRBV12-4 TGTGCCAGCAGTTCACCGACCGCTGGGCAGGCCAACGTCCTGACTTTC CASSSPTAGQANVLTF
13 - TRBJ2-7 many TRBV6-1 TGTGCCAGCAGTGAGGCAGGGGTGTACGAGCAGTACTTC CASSEAGVYEQYF
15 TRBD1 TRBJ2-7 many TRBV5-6 TGTGCCAGCAGCCATTGGACAGGGGGCCACTACGAGCAGTACTTC CASSHWTGGHYEQYF
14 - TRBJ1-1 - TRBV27 TGTGCCAGCAGTTTTGTTGCGGGTGGAACTGAAGCTTTCTTT CASSFVAGGTEAFF
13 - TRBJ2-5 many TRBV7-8 TGTGCCAGCAGCTTCTCGAGGACCGAGACCCAGTACTTC CASSFSRTETQYF
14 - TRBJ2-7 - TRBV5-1 TGCGCCAGCAGCAAGGACGGGTACTCCTACGAGCAGTACTTC CASSKDGYSYEQYF
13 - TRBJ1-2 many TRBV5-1 TGCGCCAGCAGCTTCAGTCAAGCGAGCGGCTACACCTTC CASSFSQASGYTF
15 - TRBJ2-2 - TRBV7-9 TGTGCCAGCAGCCCACCTGGATGGAGCACCGGGGAGCTGTTTTTT CASSPPGWSTGELFF
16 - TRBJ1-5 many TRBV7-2 TGTGCCAGCAGCTTAGCCTCCGGACGGATTAATCAGCCCCAGCATTTT CASSLASGRINQPQHF
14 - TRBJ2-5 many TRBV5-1 TGCGCCACCGGATTTACAGGGCCCAGGGAGACCCAGTACTTC CATGFTGPRETQYF
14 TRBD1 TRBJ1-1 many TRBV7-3 TGTGCCAGCAGCCACGGACAGGGCAACACTGAAGCTTTCTTT CASSHGQGNTEAFF
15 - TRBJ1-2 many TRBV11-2 TGTGCCAGCAGCTTAGAGGGGGACTCGACCATCGGCTACACCTTC CASSLEGDSTIGYTF
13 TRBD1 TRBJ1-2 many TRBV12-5 TGTGCTAGTGGACGGACAGGGGCCAATGGCTACACCTTC CASGRTGANGYTF
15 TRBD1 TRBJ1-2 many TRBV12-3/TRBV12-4 TGTGCCAGCAATTCAGCGACAGGGACCAACTATGGCTACACCTTC CASNSATGTNYGYTF
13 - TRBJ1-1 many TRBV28 TGTGCCAGCACCGAGCTATTTTGGGGTGAAGCTTTCTTT CASTELFWGEAFF
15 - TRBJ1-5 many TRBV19 TGTGCCAGTAGTATAGTCGAGGGCGTGGGTCAGCCCCAGCATTTT CASSIVEGVGQPQHF
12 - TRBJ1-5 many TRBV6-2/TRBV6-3 TGTGCCAGCAGTTCCCATTTTCAGCCCCAGCATTTT CASSSHFQPQHF
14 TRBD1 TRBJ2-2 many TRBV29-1 TGCAGCGTGACGCGGACAGGGCGCACCGGGGAGCTGTTTTTT CSVTRTGRTGELFF
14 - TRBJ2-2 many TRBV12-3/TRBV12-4 TGTGCCTCCCGAGGGAAAGAATACACCGGGGAGCTGTTTTTT CASRGKEYTGELFF
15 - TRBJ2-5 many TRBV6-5 TGTGCCAGCAGTACCGCATCCCCGGGGGAAGAGACCCAGTACTTC CASSTASPGEETQYF
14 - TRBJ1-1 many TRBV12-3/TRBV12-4 TGTGCCAGCAGTTTCGAGCAGGGAGAAGCTGAAGCTTTCTTT CASSFEQGEAEAFF
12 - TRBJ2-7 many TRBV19 TGTGCCAGTAGTAAGCAGGGCCACGAGCAGTACTTC CASSKQGHEQYF
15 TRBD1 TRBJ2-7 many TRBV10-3 TGTGCCATCAGTCCTAGACAGGGGGGCTCGCCCGAGCAGTACTTC CAISPRQGGSPEQYF
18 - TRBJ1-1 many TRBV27 TGTGCCAGCAGTTTATCCCTACGAGGGCAGCATATGAACACTGAAGCTTTCTTT CASSLSLRGQHMNTEAFF
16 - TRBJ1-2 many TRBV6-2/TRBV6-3 TGTGCCAGCAGTTACTCGAGAGGCCGATTCAACTATGGCTACACCTTC CASSYSRGRFNYGYTF
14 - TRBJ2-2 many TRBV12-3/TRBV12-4 TGTGCCAGCAGTGTAGTACAGGGAACCGGGGAGCTGTTTTTT CASSVVQGTGELFF
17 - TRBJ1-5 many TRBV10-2 TGCGCCAGCAGTGAGTCGGTGGCAGGGCGAGGGGCTCAGCCCCAGCATTTT CASSESVAGRGAQPQHF
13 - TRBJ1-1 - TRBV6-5 TGTGCCAGCAGTTTCGCACTGGGGACTGAAGCTTTCTTT CASSFALGTEAFF
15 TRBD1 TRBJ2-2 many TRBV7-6 TGTGCCAGCAGCACAGGCAGGGGGCTCGCCGGGGAGCTGTTTTTT CASSTGRGLAGELFF
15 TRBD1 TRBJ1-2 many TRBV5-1 TGCGCCAGCAGTTACGGACAGGAAACGGGCTATGGCTACACCTTC CASSYGQETGYGYTF